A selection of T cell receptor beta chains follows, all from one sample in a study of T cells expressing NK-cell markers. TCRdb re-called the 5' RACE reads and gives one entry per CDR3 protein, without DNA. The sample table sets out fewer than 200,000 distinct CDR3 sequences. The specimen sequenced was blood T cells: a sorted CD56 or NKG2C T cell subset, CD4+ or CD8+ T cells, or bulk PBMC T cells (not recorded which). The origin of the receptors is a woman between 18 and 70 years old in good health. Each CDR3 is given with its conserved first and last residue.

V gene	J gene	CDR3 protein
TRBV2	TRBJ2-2	CASSGGLAGSGELFF
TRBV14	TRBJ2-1	CASSQSPGLLVGQFF
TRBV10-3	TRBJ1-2	CAISEPDRAARGYTF
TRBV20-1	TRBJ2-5	CSVAGLNQETQYF
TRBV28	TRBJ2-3	CASGGRDTQYF
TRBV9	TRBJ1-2	CASSAPPGQGDVYGYTF
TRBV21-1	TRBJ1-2	CASSQDYGYTF
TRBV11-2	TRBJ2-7	CASSLRGRQYF
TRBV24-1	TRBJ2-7	CATSPTGREQYF
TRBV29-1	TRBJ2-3	CSVDGTSGRGTQYF
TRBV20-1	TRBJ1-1	CSAHNGWNTEAFF
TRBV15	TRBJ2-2	CATSRDQDGELFF
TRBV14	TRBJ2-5	CASSHGLQETQYF
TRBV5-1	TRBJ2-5	CASRWTDPNQETQYF
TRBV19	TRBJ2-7	CASSEYVTYEQYF
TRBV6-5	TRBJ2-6	CASSYFASGRSGANVLTF
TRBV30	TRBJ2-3	CAWSVLGLGHRDTQYF
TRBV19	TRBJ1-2	CASNYYRASYGYTF
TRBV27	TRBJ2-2	CASSLWGESGELFF
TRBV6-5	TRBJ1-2	CASSLQLNYGYTF
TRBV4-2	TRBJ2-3	CASSQGGGGGGTQYF
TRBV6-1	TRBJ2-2	CASRGLEGPGELFF
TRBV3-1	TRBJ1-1	CASSQDEVRETEAFF
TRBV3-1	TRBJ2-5	CASSRGGTTSQETQYF
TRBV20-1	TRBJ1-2	CSRYSGGGYGYTF
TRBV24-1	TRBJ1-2	CATSDPTGPSRNYGYTF